This T cell receptor beta chain comes out of a study of blood T cell repertoires in COVID-19. Study context: Sites across the United States, Italy and Spain contributed samples from acute and convalescent COVID-19.

The protocol was immunoSEQ multiplex PCR, while the TCRdb copy is restricted to in-frame clones and leaves out a portion. Here the sample spans 200,000 to 250,000 clones, about four fifths being singletons. Per germline, CDR1 MNHEY and CDR2 SVGEGT. CDR3 size: 14 residues. Germline trimming cut 3 bases from V and 6 bases from J; bases unmatched to any gene: 4. V and J are TRBV6-2 or TRBV6-3 and TRBJ2-2; 7 nucleotides align to TRBD1. This receptor was taken from a man aged 55-75 years who had recovered from COVID-19. Sequencing was performed on PBMCs or T cells enriched from blood (not recorded which). CDR3 bases: TGTGCCAGCAGTTATGGGCAGGGGGCCGGGGAGCTGTTTTTT. Its protein is CASSYGQGAGELFF.